The T cell receptor (beta chain) described here comes from a study of blood T cell repertoires in COVID-19. Data came from immunoSEQ multiplex PCR; TCRdb stores just in-frame clones and leaves some out. The sample lists roughly 200,000 clones, roughly nine tenths occurring once. The sequence derives from a man in his forties with acute or convalescent COVID-19. Material for sequencing was peripheral blood.

This CDR3 is CASSYLGGQGKRALHF. In DNA, the CDR3 is TGTGCCAGCAGTTATCTCGGGGGGCAGGGGAAACGGGCTTTGCATTTT. The chain employs TRBV6-5 and TRBJ1-5; D is possibly TRBD1 (6 bases). V lost 3 bases to trimming and J lost 15 bases, with 27 bases between them. Per the germline V gene, CDR1 is MNHEY and CDR2 is SVGAGI. The CDR3 spans 16 residues.